This T cell receptor beta chain was documented in a study of T cell responses to AZD1222 COVID-19 vaccine. Across the whole study: Pooled together were second doses at about 4 or about 12 weeks. Findings of the study overall: Increased Spike-specific TCR breadth and depth were observed after two AZD1222 doses. Researchers report vaccine-associated CD4 TCRs spanning spike, with dominance at 160-218 and 743-854. Mostly white British, mostly female donors; authors suggested clonal diversity may be underestimated.

V shed 5 bases, J shed 4 bases, and the junction held 1 base outside the gene matches. CDR1 is SGDLS and CDR2 is YYNGEE in the germline V gene. The CDR3 contains 12 residues. As for this clone: Antigen unknown.

The table came from immunoSEQ multiplex PCR; TCRdb's copy has only in-frame clones and leaves some out. This table holds some 90,000 clones, around nine tenths found once. The V call is TRBV9, the J call TRBJ1-1; TRBD1 matches at 8 bases. The sample here was peripheral blood, taken on day 0 of AZD1222 vaccination. The clonotype originates from an adult in good health. The CDR3 spells CASRTGGTEAFF. CDR3 sequence (DNA): TGTGCCAGCAGAACAGGGGGCACTGAAGCTTTCTTT.